A selection of T cell receptor beta chains follows, all from one sample in a study of beta chain features in type 1 diabetes. TCRdb's table, derived via immunoSEQ multiplex PCR, lists solely in-frame clones and lacks some. The profile shows 500,000 to 800,000 clones, around 12% of them singletons. The sequenced material came from naive CD4+ T cells from blood. The receptor source for this set is a man between 25 and 39 years old with type 1 diabetes. Each CDR3 is given with its conserved first and last residue. The D gene is left open where the match is weak. Size values are once, few and many counts, or a class for expanded clones, and some rows have none.

J gene: TRBJ1-2; D gene: .; clone size: few; V gene: TRBV2; CDR3 protein: CASSDPGSPYGYTF; CDR3 DNA: TGTGCCAGCAGTGACCCAGGGTCTCCCTATGGCTACACCTTC
J gene: TRBJ1-1; D gene: TRBD1; clone size: few; V gene: TRBV19; CDR3 protein: CASTSLTGTNTEAFF; CDR3 DNA: TGTGCCAGTACCTCCCTGACAGGGACGAACACTGAAGCTTTCTTT
J gene: TRBJ2-7; D gene: .; clone size: .; V gene: TRBV27; CDR3 protein: CASRSVNSYEQYF; CDR3 DNA: TGTGCCAGCCGGAGTGTAAACTCCTACGAGCAGTACTTC
J gene: TRBJ1-1; D gene: .; clone size: .; V gene: TRBV7-2; CDR3 protein: CASSRRTVNEAFF; CDR3 DNA: TGTGCCAGCAGCCGAAGGACAGTGAATGAAGCTTTCTTT
J gene: TRBJ2-3; D gene: .; clone size: .; V gene: TRBV18; CDR3 protein: CASSPAGTDTQYF; CDR3 DNA: TGTGCCAGCTCACCAGCAGGCACAGATACGCAGTATTTT
J gene: TRBJ2-7; D gene: .; clone size: .; V gene: TRBV19; CDR3 protein: CASSMAGPYEQYF; CDR3 DNA: TGTGCCAGTAGTATGGCAGGTCCCTACGAGCAGTACTTC
J gene: TRBJ2-3; D gene: .; clone size: .; V gene: TRBV11-2; CDR3 protein: CASSPGTSPNLGVNTQYF; CDR3 DNA: TGTGCCAGCAGCCCTGGCACTTCCCCGAACCTTGGGGTGAATACGCAGTATTTT
J gene: TRBJ1-1; D gene: .; clone size: few; V gene: TRBV27; CDR3 protein: CASSLLLNTEAFF; CDR3 DNA: TGTGCCAGCAGTTTACTGTTGAACACTGAAGCTTTCTTT
J gene: TRBJ1-3; D gene: TRBD1; clone size: .; V gene: TRBV10-3; CDR3 protein: CAIQGASVSLSGNTIYF; CDR3 DNA: TGTGCCATCCAGGGGGCGTCTGTATCTTTGTCTGGAAACACCATATATTTT
J gene: TRBJ2-2; D gene: .; clone size: few; V gene: TRBV5-4; CDR3 protein: CASSFQGQNTGELFF; CDR3 DNA: TGTGCCAGCAGCTTCCAGGGCCAAAACACCGGGGAGCTGTTTTTT
J gene: TRBJ2-7; D gene: TRBD1; clone size: .; V gene: TRBV5-1; CDR3 protein: CASSQGQLYEQYF; CDR3 DNA: TGCGCCAGCAGTCAGGGACAGCTCTACGAGCAGTACTTC
J gene: TRBJ2-5; D gene: .; clone size: .; V gene: TRBV7-9; CDR3 protein: CASSLDRPEETQYF; CDR3 DNA: TGTGCCAGCAGCTTAGACAGGCCCGAGGAGACCCAGTACTTC
J gene: TRBJ2-7; D gene: .; clone size: few; V gene: TRBV2; CDR3 protein: CASRTGRSDEQYF; CDR3 DNA: TGTGCCAGCAGGACAGGAAGGTCCGACGAGCAGTACTTC
J gene: TRBJ2-5; D gene: .; clone size: few; V gene: TRBV7-2; CDR3 protein: CASSLRGETQYF; CDR3 DNA: TGTGCCAGCAGCTTGAGGGGAGAGACCCAGTACTTC
J gene: TRBJ2-5; D gene: .; clone size: .; V gene: TRBV23-1; CDR3 protein: CASSPSGKTQETQYF; CDR3 DNA: TGCGCCAGCAGCCCCTCGGGGAAAACCCAAGAGACCCAGTACTTC
J gene: TRBJ2-7; D gene: .; clone size: .; V gene: TRBV5-1; CDR3 protein: CASSPGLGTYEQYF; CDR3 DNA: TGCGCCAGCAGCCCCGGACTTGGGACCTACGAGCAGTACTTC
J gene: TRBJ1-5; D gene: .; clone size: .; V gene: TRBV21-1; CDR3 protein: CASSKVLGAIQPQHF; CDR3 DNA: TGTGCCAGCAGCAAAGTCCTGGGGGCGATTCAGCCCCAGCATTTT
J gene: TRBJ1-2; D gene: TRBD1; clone size: .; V gene: TRBV14; CDR3 protein: CASSPRQGDYNYGYTF; CDR3 DNA: TGTGCCAGCAGCCCGAGACAGGGGGACTATAACTATGGCTACACCTTC
J gene: TRBJ2-5; D gene: TRBD1; clone size: .; V gene: TRBV19; CDR3 protein: CASNHQGEETQYF; CDR3 DNA: TGTGCCAGTAACCACCAGGGGGAAGAGACCCAGTACTTC
J gene: TRBJ2-5; D gene: TRBD1; clone size: few; V gene: TRBV4-2; CDR3 protein: CASSQSGQAQETQYF; CDR3 DNA: TGTGCCAGCAGCCAATCCGGACAGGCACAAGAGACCCAGTACTTC
J gene: TRBJ2-5; D gene: .; clone size: .; V gene: TRBV5-4; CDR3 protein: CASSLARGVQETQYF; CDR3 DNA: TGTGCCAGCAGCTTGGCACGGGGAGTACAAGAGACCCAGTACTTC
J gene: TRBJ2-3; D gene: .; clone size: .; V gene: TRBV2; CDR3 protein: CASIPRNADTQYF; CDR3 DNA: TGTGCCAGCATTCCTAGGAATGCAGATACGCAGTATTTT
J gene: TRBJ2-1; D gene: TRBD2; clone size: .; V gene: TRBV4-1; CDR3 protein: CASSQRAGGDYNEQFF; CDR3 DNA: TGCGCCAGCAGCCAAAGAGCGGGGGGCGATTACAATGAGCAGTTCTTC
J gene: TRBJ2-7; D gene: .; clone size: .; V gene: TRBV19; CDR3 protein: CASTRRGDHEQYF; CDR3 DNA: TGTGCCAGTACCCGGAGAGGGGATCACGAGCAGTACTTC
J gene: TRBJ2-1; D gene: .; clone size: few; V gene: TRBV9; CDR3 protein: CASSSGEGAGYNEQFF; CDR3 DNA: TGTGCCAGCAGCTCAGGGGAAGGTGCAGGCTACAATGAGCAGTTCTTC
J gene: TRBJ1-2; D gene: TRBD1; clone size: .; V gene: TRBV5-1; CDR3 protein: CASSTTTGGDGYTF; CDR3 DNA: TGCGCCAGCAGCACTACGACAGGGGGCGATGGCTACACCTTC
J gene: TRBJ1-1; D gene: .; clone size: few; V gene: TRBV25-1; CDR3 protein: CASSERGPGGLYTEAFF; CDR3 DNA: TGTGCCAGCAGTGAAAGGGGTCCGGGGGGGCTCTACACTGAAGCTTTCTTT
J gene: TRBJ1-1; D gene: .; clone size: .; V gene: TRBV7-3; CDR3 protein: CASSLLGNTEAFF; CDR3 DNA: TGTGCCAGCAGCTTATTGGGAAACACTGAAGCTTTCTTT
J gene: TRBJ1-2; D gene: .; clone size: few; V gene: TRBV5-5; CDR3 protein: CASSPDTGNYGYTF; CDR3 DNA: TGTGCCAGCAGCCCTGACACGGGGAACTATGGCTACACCTTC
J gene: TRBJ1-2; D gene: .; clone size: few; V gene: TRBV11-3; CDR3 protein: CASSGLGDYGYTF; CDR3 DNA: TGTGCCAGCAGTGGTCTCGGGGACTATGGCTACACCTTC
J gene: TRBJ2-5; D gene: .; clone size: .; V gene: TRBV5-1; CDR3 protein: CASSVGLRTREETQYF; CDR3 DNA: TGCGCCAGCAGCGTGGGTCTCAGGACTCGAGAAGAGACCCAGTACTTC
J gene: TRBJ2-1; D gene: .; clone size: .; V gene: TRBV25-1; CDR3 protein: CASSGLSINLYNEQFF; CDR3 DNA: TGTGCCAGCAGTGGCCTATCTATCAACCTCTACAATGAGCAGTTCTTC
J gene: TRBJ1-2; D gene: .; clone size: .; V gene: TRBV19; CDR3 protein: CASSKRNGYTF; CDR3 DNA: TGTGCCAGTAGCAAGAGAAATGGCTACACCTTC
J gene: TRBJ1-4; D gene: TRBD1; clone size: once; V gene: TRBV25-1; CDR3 protein: CASSEGTGYEKLFF; CDR3 DNA: TGTGCCAGCAGTGAAGGGACAGGGTATGAAAAACTGTTTTTT
J gene: TRBJ2-7; D gene: .; clone size: few; V gene: TRBV28; CDR3 protein: CASSLSGILSYEQYF; CDR3 DNA: TGTGCCAGCAGTTTATCCGGGATTCTCTCCTACGAGCAGTACTTC
J gene: TRBJ2-3; D gene: .; clone size: few; V gene: TRBV6-5; CDR3 protein: CASSYSGMPSTDTQYF; CDR3 DNA: TGTGCCAGCAGTTACTCGGGGATGCCAAGCACAGATACGCAGTATTTT
J gene: TRBJ2-1; D gene: .; clone size: .; V gene: TRBV27; CDR3 protein: CASSPRGGFFNEQFF; CDR3 DNA: TGTGCCAGCAGCCCTAGGGGGGGTTTTTTCAATGAGCAGTTCTTC
J gene: TRBJ1-3; D gene: .; clone size: .; V gene: TRBV2; CDR3 protein: CASSVRGTSSGNTIYF; CDR3 DNA: TGTGCCAGCAGTGTGCGGGGCACGAGCTCTGGAAACACCATATATTTT
J gene: TRBJ1-5; D gene: TRBD1; clone size: few; V gene: TRBV7-9; CDR3 protein: CASSLSDRGNQPQHF; CDR3 DNA: TGTGCCAGCAGCTTATCCGACAGGGGCAATCAGCCCCAGCATTTT
J gene: TRBJ1-1; D gene: .; clone size: .; V gene: TRBV7-2; CDR3 protein: CASSLGPLQGQAFF; CDR3 DNA: TGTGCCAGCAGCTTAGGGCCCCTCCAGGGGCAAGCTTTCTTT
J gene: TRBJ1-2; D gene: .; clone size: few; V gene: TRBV6-5; CDR3 protein: CASSSEEYYGYTF; CDR3 DNA: TGTGCCAGCAGTTCGGAGGAGTACTATGGCTACACCTTC
J gene: TRBJ2-1; D gene: .; clone size: .; V gene: TRBV9; CDR3 protein: CASSVDQNSYNEQFF; CDR3 DNA: TGTGCCAGCAGCGTTGACCAAAACTCCTACAATGAGCAGTTCTTC
J gene: TRBJ1-3; D gene: .; clone size: .; V gene: TRBV7-9; CDR3 protein: CASSPRDPGNTIYF; CDR3 DNA: TGTGCCAGCAGCCCCCGAGATCCCGGAAACACCATATATTTT
J gene: TRBJ2-7; D gene: TRBD1; clone size: few; V gene: TRBV10-3; CDR3 protein: CAITSDREDEQYF; CDR3 DNA: TGTGCCATCACCTCGGACAGGGAGGACGAGCAGTACTTC
J gene: TRBJ1-2; D gene: .; clone size: few; V gene: TRBV7-9; CDR3 protein: CASSLGQTASYGYTF; CDR3 DNA: TGTGCCAGCAGCTTAGGTCAGACAGCATCCTATGGCTACACCTTC
J gene: TRBJ1-3; D gene: .; clone size: .; V gene: TRBV9; CDR3 protein: CASSVMVSGNTIYF; CDR3 DNA: TGTGCCAGCAGCGTCATGGTCTCTGGAAACACCATATATTTT
J gene: TRBJ2-1; D gene: .; clone size: few; V gene: TRBV9; CDR3 protein: CASSSRWYEQFF; CDR3 DNA: TGTGCCAGCAGTTCCCGGTGGTATGAGCAGTTCTTC
J gene: TRBJ2-2; D gene: .; clone size: few; V gene: TRBV18; CDR3 protein: CASSPVLAGELFF; CDR3 DNA: TGTGCCAGCTCACCGGTTCTAGCAGGGGAGCTGTTTTTT
J gene: TRBJ1-2; D gene: .; clone size: .; V gene: TRBV5-1; CDR3 protein: CASGREGLYGYTF; CDR3 DNA: TGCGCCAGCGGTCGGGAAGGGTTGTATGGCTACACCTTC
J gene: TRBJ1-6; D gene: TRBD1; clone size: .; V gene: TRBV29-1; CDR3 protein: CSAMTLRTGGMRSPLHF; CDR3 DNA: TGCAGCGCCATGACCCTTCGGACAGGGGGCATGAGGTCACCCCTCCACTTT
J gene: TRBJ1-2; D gene: .; clone size: .; V gene: TRBV7-2; CDR3 protein: CASSFKTANYGYTF; CDR3 DNA: TGTGCCAGCAGCTTCAAGACGGCCAACTATGGCTACACCTTC
J gene: TRBJ2-6; D gene: .; clone size: few; V gene: TRBV29-1; CDR3 protein: CSVRVSGANVLTF; CDR3 DNA: TGCAGCGTCCGGGTCTCTGGGGCCAACGTCCTGACTTTC
J gene: TRBJ2-3; D gene: .; clone size: few; V gene: TRBV7-3; CDR3 protein: CASSLSRSTDTQYF; CDR3 DNA: TGTGCCAGCAGCTTAAGTCGTAGCACAGATACGCAGTATTTT
J gene: TRBJ1-2; D gene: .; clone size: .; V gene: TRBV27; CDR3 protein: CASSLNQGNYGYTF; CDR3 DNA: TGTGCCAGCAGTTTGAACCAGGGAAACTATGGCTACACCTTC
J gene: TRBJ1-6; D gene: .; clone size: .; V gene: TRBV2; CDR3 protein: CASLSGSGRVASPLHF; CDR3 DNA: TGTGCCAGCCTTTCCGGGAGCGGCAGGGTGGCTTCACCCCTCCACTTT
J gene: TRBJ1-2; D gene: .; clone size: few; V gene: TRBV30; CDR3 protein: CAWSVRAGKGYTF; CDR3 DNA: TGTGCCTGGAGTGTAAGGGCAGGGAAAGGCTACACCTTC
J gene: TRBJ2-1; D gene: .; clone size: .; V gene: TRBV6-1; CDR3 protein: CASSSQGDNEQFF; CDR3 DNA: TGTGCCAGCAGTTCACAAGGGGACAATGAGCAGTTCTTC